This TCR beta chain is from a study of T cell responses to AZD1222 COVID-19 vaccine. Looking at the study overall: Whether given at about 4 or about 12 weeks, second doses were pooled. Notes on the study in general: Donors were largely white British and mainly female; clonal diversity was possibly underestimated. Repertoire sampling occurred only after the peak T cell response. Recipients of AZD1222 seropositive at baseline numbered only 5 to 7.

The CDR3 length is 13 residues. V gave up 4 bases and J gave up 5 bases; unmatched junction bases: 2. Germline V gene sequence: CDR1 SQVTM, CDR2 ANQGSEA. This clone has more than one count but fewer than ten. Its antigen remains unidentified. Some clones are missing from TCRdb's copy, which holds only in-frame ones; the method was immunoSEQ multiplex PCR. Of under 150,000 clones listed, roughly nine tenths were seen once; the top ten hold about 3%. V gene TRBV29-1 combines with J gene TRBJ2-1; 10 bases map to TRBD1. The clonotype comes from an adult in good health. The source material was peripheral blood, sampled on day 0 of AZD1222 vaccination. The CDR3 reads CSVGGTGDNEQFF. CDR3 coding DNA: TGCAGCGTTGGCGGGACAGGGGACAATGAGCAGTTCTTC.